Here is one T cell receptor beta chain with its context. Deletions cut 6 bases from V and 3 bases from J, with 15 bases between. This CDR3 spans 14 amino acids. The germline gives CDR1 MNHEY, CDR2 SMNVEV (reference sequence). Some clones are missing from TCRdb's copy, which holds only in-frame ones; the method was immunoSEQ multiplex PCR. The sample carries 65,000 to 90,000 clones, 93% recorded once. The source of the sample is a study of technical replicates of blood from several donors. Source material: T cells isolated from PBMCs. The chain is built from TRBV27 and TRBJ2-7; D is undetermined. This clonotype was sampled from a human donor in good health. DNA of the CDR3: TGTGCCAGCAGCCGCCCGGGTCCCAACTACGAGCAGTACTTC. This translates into CASSRPGPNYEQYF.